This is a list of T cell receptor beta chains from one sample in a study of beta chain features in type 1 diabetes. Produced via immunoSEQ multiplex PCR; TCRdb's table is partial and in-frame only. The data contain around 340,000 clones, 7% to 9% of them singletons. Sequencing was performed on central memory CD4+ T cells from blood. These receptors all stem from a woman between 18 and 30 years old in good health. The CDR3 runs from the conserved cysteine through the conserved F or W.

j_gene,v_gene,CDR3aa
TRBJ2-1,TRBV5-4,CASSLTSSSYYHEQFF
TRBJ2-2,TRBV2,CASSEQGPTNTGELFF
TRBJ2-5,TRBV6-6,CASGRGPGAQETQYF
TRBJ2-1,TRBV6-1,CASSQRGENNEQFF
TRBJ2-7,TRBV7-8,CASSLALRRSTYF
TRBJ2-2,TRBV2,CASTWTLDATGELFF
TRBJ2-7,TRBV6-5,CASSRSSGTYEQYF
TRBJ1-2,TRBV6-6,CASLPGGIYGYTF
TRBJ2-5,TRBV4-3,CASSPSGQGMGQETQYF
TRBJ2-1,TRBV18,CASSQMAPPENEQFF
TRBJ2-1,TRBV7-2,CASSQRQGTGNNEQFF
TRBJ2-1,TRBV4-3,CASSQEEGGEQFF
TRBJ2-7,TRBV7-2,CASSFDRGLEQYF
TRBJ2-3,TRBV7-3,CASSSMVTDTQYF
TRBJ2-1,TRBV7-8,CASSRRGRGGNEQFF
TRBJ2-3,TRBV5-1,CASSLFLAADTQYF
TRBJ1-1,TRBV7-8,CASSLVGGQIGGTEAFF
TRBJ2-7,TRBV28,CASSFYGRGSYEQYF
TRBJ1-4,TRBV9,CASSVASGNEKLFF
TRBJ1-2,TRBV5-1,CASSLFQGLDGYTF
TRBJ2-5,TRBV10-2,CAAVGALSETQYF
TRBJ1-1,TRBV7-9,CASSLTDRGMNTEAFF
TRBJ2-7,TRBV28,CASSPWTSGRISSYEQYF
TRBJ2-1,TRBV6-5,CASSRTSFYNEQFF
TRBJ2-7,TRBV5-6,CASSLEGSRSYEQYF
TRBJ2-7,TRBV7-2,CASSLPRDGEQYF
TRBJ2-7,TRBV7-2,CASSLQIGTEAYEQYF
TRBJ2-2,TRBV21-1,CASSKEAGILFF
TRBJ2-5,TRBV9,CASSATGGNQETQYF
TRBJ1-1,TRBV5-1,CASSLSANTEAFF
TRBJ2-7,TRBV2,CASRGQGPYEQYF
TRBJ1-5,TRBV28,CASSRDKGGTNQPQHF
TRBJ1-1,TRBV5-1,CASSLIPGNTEAFF
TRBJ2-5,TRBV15,CATSRTDTIQETQYF
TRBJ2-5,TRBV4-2,CASSQDLTHQETQYF
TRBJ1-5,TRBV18,CASSHNRETNQPQHF